The sequence of this T cell receptor (beta chain) was determined in a study of blood T cell repertoires in COVID-19. Original methodology: How many nucleated cells were present was estimated from reference gene primer amplification. Libraries were prepared by immunoSEQ multiplex PCR; TCRdb keeps only in-frame clonotypes and omits some of them. V and J calls and clone size are as listed in that table; D and trimming were resolved from the DNA. In the table there are 250,000 to 300,000 clones, 85% to 90% of which are singletons. This clonotype was sampled from a woman aged 50 to 60 with COVID-19, enrolled during active disease. The sample taken for sequencing was peripheral blood.

The CDR3 bases are TGTGCCAGCAGATACTCCACCGACACTGAAGCTTTCTTT. Its translation is CASRYSTDTEAFF. J is TRBJ1-1 and V is TRBV5-4; D remains ambiguous. The CDR3 runs 13 residues. The germline CDR1 and CDR2 sequences are SGHNT and YYREEE (reference sequence). Trimming cost V 5 bases and J 3 bases, with 11 bases left between them.